The source of this TCR beta chain is a study of shared clonotypes between healthy human individuals. Overall study context: The study enrolled two women and a few men aged 18 to 49. Study-wide points: Four donors shared roughly 5% of their naive CD4 clonotypes. Only blood was sampled, and tissue TCR repertoires likely differ from blood ones.

Only CD45RO-negative cells positively selected for CCR7 counted as naive CD8 cells, so terminally differentiated effector memory CD45RA+ cells were excluded. As for this clone: The antigen remains undetermined.

Original processing methods: In the immunoSEQ data, sequences were junction-only and lacked quality scores, so filtering differed. Produced via immunoSEQ multiplex PCR; TCRdb's table is partial and in-frame only. From that table come the V and J calls and clone size; the DNA was used to work out D and trimming. This table holds over 750,000 clones, 96% found once. The clonotype originates from a man aged 30 to 39 in good health. Sequencing was carried out using naive CD8+ T cells sorted from blood.

In nucleotides, the CDR3 is TGTGCCAGCAGCTCAATCGACAGGGGGATCGGCTACACCTTC. Residues: CASSSIDRGIGYTF. This chain joins TRBV7-9 and TRBJ1-2; 9 bases are a match to TRBD1. CDR1 SEHNR and CDR2 FQNEAQ come from the germline V gene (reference sequence). The CDR3 extends over 14 amino acids. Trimming at V came to 4 bases and at J to 8 bases, leaving 8 bases not matched to a gene.